Below are 2 T cell receptor beta chains sequenced from a single sample in a study of patients and donors after allogeneic stem cell transplantation. TCRdb passed the RT-PCR reads through MiXCR, listing each CDR3 protein once. The sample shows about 160,000 distinct CDR3 sequences, 30% to 45% of them seen only once. Sequencing was carried out using blood, either unsorted or a sorted T cell fraction (not recorded which). The receptors shown here come from a human donor who was either an allogeneic HSCT recipient or a stem cell or donor lymphocyte infusion donor (not recorded which). It is not recorded whose cells these are; they may come from a transplant donor.

CDR3 amino acids: CATDRGLMNTEAFF. The CDR3 DNA follows: TGTGCCACCGACAGGGGCCTGATGAACACTGAAGCTTTCTTT. This chain links TRBV10-3 with TRBJ1-1, with TRBD1 matching 8 bases. Trimming cost V 10 bases and J 0 bases; bases outside gene matches: 7. This CDR3 is 14 amino acids long. Germline loops: CDR1 ENHRY, CDR2 SYGVKD.

The V call is TRBV12-3 or TRBV12-4, the J call TRBJ1-2; D remains ambiguous. Trimming cost V 5 bases and J 4 bases, with 11 bases left between them. The CDR3 extends over 13 amino acids. DNA of the CDR3: TGTGCCAGCAGTCCGCGCGGGAGCTATGGCTACACCTTC. It translates to CASSPRGSYGYTF.